This T cell receptor beta chain was identified during a study of brain T cells in children with intractable seizures. The method was immunoSEQ multiplex PCR; TCRdb's version includes in-frame clones alone and lacks a portion of them. This table holds more than 40,000 clones, 80% to 95% found once. The CDR3 extends over 19 amino acids. Trimming left V 2 bases short and J 1 base short, with 20 bases between. Germline assignment: CDR1 KGHDR and CDR2 SFDVKD. Study-wide points: Pre-surgery blood may have been undersampled, hiding some clones. Only CDR3 sequence similarity suggested viral specificity, without known HCMV serostatus.

With respect to this clone: Its antigen remains unknown.

Patients received at least one anti-epileptic drug before surgery. The sample in question was peripheral blood, obtained at surgery. The source is a girl aged 2-10 years with tuberous sclerosis and intractable seizures. This chain links TRBV24-1 with TRBJ1-5; D ambiguous. The CDR3 loop reads CATSDSLLDSKGSNQPQHF. Written as DNA, the CDR3 is TGTGCCACCAGTGATTCTCTCCTGGACTCTAAGGGCAGCAATCAGCCCCAGCATTTT.